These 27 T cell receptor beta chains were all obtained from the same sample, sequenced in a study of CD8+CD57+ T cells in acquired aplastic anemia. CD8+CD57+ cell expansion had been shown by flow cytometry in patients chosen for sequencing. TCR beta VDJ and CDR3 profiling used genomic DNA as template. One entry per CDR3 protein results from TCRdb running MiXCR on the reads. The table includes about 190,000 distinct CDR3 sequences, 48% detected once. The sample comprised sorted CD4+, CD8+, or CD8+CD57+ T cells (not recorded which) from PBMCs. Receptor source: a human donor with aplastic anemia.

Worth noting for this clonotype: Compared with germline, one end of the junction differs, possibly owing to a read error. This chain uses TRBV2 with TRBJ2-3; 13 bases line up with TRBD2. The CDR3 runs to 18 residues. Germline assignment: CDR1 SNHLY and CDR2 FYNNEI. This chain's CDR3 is CASRIGGTSGRDTDTQYF. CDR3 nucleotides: TGTGCTAGCAGAATCGGGGGTACTAGCGGGAGGGACACAGATACGCAGTATTTT.

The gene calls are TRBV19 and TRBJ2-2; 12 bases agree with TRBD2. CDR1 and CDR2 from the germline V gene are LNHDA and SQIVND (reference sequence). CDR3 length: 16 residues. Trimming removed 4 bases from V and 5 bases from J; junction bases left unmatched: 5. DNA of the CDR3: TGTGCCAGTAGTACACTAGCGGGGGGAAGGACCGGGGAGCTGTTTTTT. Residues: CASSTLAGGRTGELFF.

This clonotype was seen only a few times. DNA of the CDR3: TGTGCCAGCAGCCCTCAAGAGGGGGCGCGAGCCTATGGCTACACCTTC. It specifies CASSPQEGARAYGYTF. The chain uses TRBV11-2 and TRBJ1-2, with 7 positions matching TRBD1. V lost 5 bases and J lost 4; bases outside the gene matches: 13. CDR3 size: 16 residues. The germline V gene has CDR1 SGHAT and CDR2 FQNNGV.

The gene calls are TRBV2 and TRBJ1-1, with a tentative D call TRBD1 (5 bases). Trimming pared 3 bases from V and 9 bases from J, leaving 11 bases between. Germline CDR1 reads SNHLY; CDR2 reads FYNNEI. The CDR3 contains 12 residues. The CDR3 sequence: CASSETGRQAFF. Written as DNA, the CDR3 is TGTGCCAGCAGTGAGACGGGGCGTCAAGCTTTCTTT.

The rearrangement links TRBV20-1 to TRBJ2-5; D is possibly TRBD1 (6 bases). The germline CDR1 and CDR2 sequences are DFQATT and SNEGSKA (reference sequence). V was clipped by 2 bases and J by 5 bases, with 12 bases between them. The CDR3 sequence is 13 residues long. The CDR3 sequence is CSARQQGGETQYF. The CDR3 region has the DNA TGCAGTGCTAGACAACAGGGCGGTGAGACCCAGTACTTC.

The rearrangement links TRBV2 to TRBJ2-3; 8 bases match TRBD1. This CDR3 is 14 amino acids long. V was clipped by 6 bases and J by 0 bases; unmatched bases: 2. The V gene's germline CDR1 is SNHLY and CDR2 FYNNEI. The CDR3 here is CASRDRVSTDTQYF. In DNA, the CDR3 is TGTGCCAGCAGGGACAGGGTGAGCACAGATACGCAGTATTTT.

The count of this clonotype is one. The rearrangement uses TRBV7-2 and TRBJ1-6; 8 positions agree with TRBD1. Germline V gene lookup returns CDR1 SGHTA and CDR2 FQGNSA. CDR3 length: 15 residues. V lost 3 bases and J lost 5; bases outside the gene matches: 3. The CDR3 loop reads CASSLTGVDNSPLHF. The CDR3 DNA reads TGTGCCAGCAGCTTGACAGGGGTGGATAATTCACCCCTCCACTTT.

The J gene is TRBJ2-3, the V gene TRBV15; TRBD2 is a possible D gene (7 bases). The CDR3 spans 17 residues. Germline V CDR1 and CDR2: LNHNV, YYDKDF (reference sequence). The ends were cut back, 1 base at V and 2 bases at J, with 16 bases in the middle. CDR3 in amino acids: CATSRAKAGALTDTQYF. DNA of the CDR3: TGTGCCACCAGCAGAGCTAAGGCGGGGGCCCTCACAGATACGCAGTATTTT.

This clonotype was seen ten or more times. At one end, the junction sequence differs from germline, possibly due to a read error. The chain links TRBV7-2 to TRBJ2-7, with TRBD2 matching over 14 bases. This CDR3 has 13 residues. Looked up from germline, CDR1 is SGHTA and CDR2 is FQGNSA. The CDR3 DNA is TGTGCCAGCAGCTTAGGGGGGACTAGCGGGAGAAGCTTC. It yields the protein CASSLGGTSGRSF.

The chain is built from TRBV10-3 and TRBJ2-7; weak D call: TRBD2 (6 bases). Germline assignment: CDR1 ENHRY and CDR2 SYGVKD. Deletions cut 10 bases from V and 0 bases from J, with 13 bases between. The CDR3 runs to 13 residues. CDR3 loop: CATERGTSYEQYF. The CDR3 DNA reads TGTGCCACCGAACGCGGGACCTCCTACGAGCAGTACTTC.

The CDR3 here is CASSLGTKTDTQYF. CDR3 in DNA: TGTGCCAGCAGCTTAGGGACGAAGACAGATACGCAGTATTTT. The chain employs TRBV11-1 and TRBJ2-3; D is unresolved. Trimming cost V 1 base and J 3 bases, with 8 bases left between them. The CDR3 totals 14 residues. Germline V gene sequence: CDR1 SGHAT, CDR2 FQDESV (reference sequence).

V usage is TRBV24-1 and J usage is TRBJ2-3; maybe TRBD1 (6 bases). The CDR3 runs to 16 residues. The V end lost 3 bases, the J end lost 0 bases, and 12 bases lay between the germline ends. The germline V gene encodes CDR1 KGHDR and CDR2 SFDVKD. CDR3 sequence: CATSDPSGQSTDTQYF. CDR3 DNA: TGTGCCACCAGTGATCCCTCCGGACAGAGCACAGATACGCAGTATTTT.

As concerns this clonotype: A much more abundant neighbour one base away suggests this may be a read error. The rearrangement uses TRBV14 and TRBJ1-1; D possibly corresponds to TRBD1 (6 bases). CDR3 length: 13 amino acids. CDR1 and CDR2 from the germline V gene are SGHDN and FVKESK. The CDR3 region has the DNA TGTGCCAGCAGCCTAAATTGGGACACTGAAGCTTCCTTT. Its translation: CASSLNWDTEASF.

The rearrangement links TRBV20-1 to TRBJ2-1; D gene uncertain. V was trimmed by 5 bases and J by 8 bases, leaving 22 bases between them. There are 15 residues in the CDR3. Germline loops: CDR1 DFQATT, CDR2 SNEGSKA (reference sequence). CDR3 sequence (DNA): TGCAGTGCTGTACGGACGGGTCGTAACGTCGATGAGCAGTTCTTC. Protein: CSAVRTGRNVDEQFF.

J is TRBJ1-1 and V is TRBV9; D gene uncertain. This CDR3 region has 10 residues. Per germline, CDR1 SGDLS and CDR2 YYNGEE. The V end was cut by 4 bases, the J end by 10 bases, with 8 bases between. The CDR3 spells CASSHGGAFF. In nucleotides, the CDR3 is TGTGCCAGCAGCCACGGTGGAGCTTTCTTT.

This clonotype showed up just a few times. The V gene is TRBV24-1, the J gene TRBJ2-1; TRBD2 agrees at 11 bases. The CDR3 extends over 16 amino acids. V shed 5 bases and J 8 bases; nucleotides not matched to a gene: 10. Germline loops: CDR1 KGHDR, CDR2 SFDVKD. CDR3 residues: CATSATTSGRSDEQFF. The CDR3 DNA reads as TGTGCCACCAGTGCCACAACTAGCGGGAGATCCGATGAGCAGTTCTTC.

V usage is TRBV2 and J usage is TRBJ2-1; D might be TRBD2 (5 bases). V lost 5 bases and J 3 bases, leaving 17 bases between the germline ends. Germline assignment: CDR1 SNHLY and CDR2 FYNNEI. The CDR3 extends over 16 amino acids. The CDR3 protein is CASSLTRTGSYNEQFF. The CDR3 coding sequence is TGTGCCAGCAGTCTAACCCGGACTGGGAGCTACAATGAGCAGTTCTTC.

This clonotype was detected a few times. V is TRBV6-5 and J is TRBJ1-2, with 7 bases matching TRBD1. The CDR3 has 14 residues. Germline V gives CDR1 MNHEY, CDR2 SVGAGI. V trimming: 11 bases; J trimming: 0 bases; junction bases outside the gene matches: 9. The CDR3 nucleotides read TGTGCCGTAAGGACAGGCTTAGCTAACTATGGCTACACCTTC. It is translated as CAVRTGLANYGYTF.

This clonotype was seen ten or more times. The CDR3 bases are TGTGCCAGCAGTTGGGAGGTTCCAGATACGCAGTATTTT. Translated: CASSWEVPDTQYF. The rearrangement joins TRBV6-1 to TRBJ2-3; tentative D call: TRBD2 (6 bases). The CDR3 runs to 13 residues. Germline V gene lookup returns CDR1 MNHNS and CDR2 SASEGT. The V end lost 5 bases, the J end lost 4 bases, and 10 bases lay between the germline ends.

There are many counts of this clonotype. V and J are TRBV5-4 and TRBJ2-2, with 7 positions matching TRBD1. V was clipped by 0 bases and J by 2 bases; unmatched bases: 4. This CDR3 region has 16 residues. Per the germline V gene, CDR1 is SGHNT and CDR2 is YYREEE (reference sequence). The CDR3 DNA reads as TGTGCCAGCAGCTTGGGAGGGACAGTTAACACCGGGGAGCTGTTTTTT. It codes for CASSLGGTVNTGELFF.

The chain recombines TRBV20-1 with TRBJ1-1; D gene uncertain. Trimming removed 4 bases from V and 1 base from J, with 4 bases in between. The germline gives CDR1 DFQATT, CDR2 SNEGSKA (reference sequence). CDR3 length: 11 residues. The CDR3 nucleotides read TGCAGTGCTATGAGGAACACTGAAGCTTTCTTT. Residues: CSAMRNTEAFF.

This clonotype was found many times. The CDR3, as DNA: TGTGCCAGCAGCTGGACTAGCTCCGGGGAGCTGTTTTTT. This encodes CASSWTSSGELFF. V gene TRBV11-3 combines with J gene TRBJ2-2, with 8 positions matching TRBD2. Germline V CDR1 and CDR2: SGHNT, YENEEA. Losses at the gene ends were 4 bases for V and 6 bases for J; bases not matched to a gene: 1. The CDR3 has 13 residues.

The CDR3 nucleotides are TGCACCCTAATCGGGGGGGTCAAGGACACCGGGGAGCTGTTTTTT. Protein: CTLIGGVKDTGELFF. This rearrangement joins TRBV29-1 to TRBJ2-2; 8 nucleotides match TRBD2. The CDR3 length is 15 residues. The germline V gene encodes CDR1 SQVTM and CDR2 ANQGSEA.

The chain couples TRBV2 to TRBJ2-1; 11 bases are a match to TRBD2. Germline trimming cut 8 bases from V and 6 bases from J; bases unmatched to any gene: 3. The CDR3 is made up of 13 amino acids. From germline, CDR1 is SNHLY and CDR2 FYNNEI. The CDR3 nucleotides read TGTGCCAGCGGGACTAGCGGAGCCAATGAGCAGTTCTTC. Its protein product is CASGTSGANEQFF.

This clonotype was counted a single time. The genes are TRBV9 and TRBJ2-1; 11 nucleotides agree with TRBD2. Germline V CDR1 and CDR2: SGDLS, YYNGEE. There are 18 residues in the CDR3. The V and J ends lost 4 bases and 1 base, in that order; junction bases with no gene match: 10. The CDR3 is CASSLSGRARKSYNEQFF. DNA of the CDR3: TGTGCCAGCAGCCTTAGCGGGAGGGCCCGTAAGTCCTACAATGAGCAGTTCTTC. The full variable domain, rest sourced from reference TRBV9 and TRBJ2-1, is DSGVTQTPKHLITATGQRVTLRCSPRSGDLSVYWYQQSLDQGLQFLIQYYNGEERAKGNILERFSAQQFPDLHSELNLSSLELGDSALYFCASSLSGRARKSYNEQFFGPGTRLTVL.

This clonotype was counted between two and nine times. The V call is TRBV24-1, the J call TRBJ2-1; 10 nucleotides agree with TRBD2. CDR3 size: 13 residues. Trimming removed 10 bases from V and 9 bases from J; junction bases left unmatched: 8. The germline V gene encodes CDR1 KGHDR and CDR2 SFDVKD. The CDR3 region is CATSGGAGTEQFF. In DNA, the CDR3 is TGTGCCACGAGCGGGGGGGCGGGTACTGAGCAGTTCTTC.

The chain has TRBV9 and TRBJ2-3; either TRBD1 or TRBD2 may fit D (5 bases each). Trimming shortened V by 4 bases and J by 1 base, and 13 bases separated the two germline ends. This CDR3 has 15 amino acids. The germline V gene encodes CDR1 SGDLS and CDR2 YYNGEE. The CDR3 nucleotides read TGTGCCAGCAGCATGGGGACGGGCCGCACAGATACGCAGTATTTT. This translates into CASSMGTGRTDTQYF.